Listed below are T cell receptor beta chains from one sample, sequenced in a study of blood T cell repertoires in COVID-19. Using immunoSEQ multiplex PCR, the repertoire was profiled, and TCRdb retains in-frame clones only, with some absent. The table has some 700,000 clones, approximately 90% seen once; the top ten hold under 0.3%. Material for sequencing was peripheral blood. The receptors come from a woman younger than 30 with acute or convalescent COVID-19. CDR3s leave out the opening cysteine and the closing phenylalanine or tryptophan. Fields, in order: clone size, V gene, CDR3 length, CDR3 protein. Clone size is shown for a subset of rows, as once, few, many or a class of expanded clone.

. TRBV15 12 ATSRVVRATGYT
. TRBV7-2 11 ASSFSGVTEAF
. TRBV3-1/TRBV3-2 11 ASSQALNQPQH
. TRBV19 13 ASSIRGDYNSPLH
. TRBV5-8 11 ASSPGGGYGYT
. TRBV13 9 ASSYQGEQY
. TRBV5-1 14 ASSLDPGQGRDKLF
. TRBV12-3/TRBV12-4 11 ASTPLTNYGYT
. TRBV30 8 AWSPCEAF
. TRBV7-8 13 ASRIRGLGTGELF
. TRBV30 14 AWSATAGTVGYGYT
. TRBV6-5 12 ATEADRGNYEQY
. TRBV24-1 11 ATSVSGANVLT
. TRBV10-3 16 AISPGTGGGRSNQPQH
. TRBV5-6 13 ASRYYLPLGYGYT
. TRBV2 11 ASSKDYTDTQY
. TRBV7-7 14 ASSLSTVQNTGELF
. TRBV10-3 14 AISGHGTANTGELF
. TRBV27 16 ASGLARSGLGPQETQY
. TRBV21-1 14 ASSKARVRQGDGYT
. TRBV11-2 13 ASSRTQGAPYEQY
. TRBV9 13 ASAVRDTRNSPLH
once TRBV11-2 13 ASRDTGGRTGELF
. TRBV6-5 14 ASSYPGLAGEETQY
. TRBV6-1 13 ASSPPLGGDYGYT
. TRBV5-1 12 ASRTGQTNTEAF
. TRBV9 13 ASSVAVSRANVLT
. TRBV6-5 13 ASSYSRGFGYEQY
. TRBV5-6 14 ASSLWLVGGTYEQY
. TRBV9 12 ASSVADRNYEQY
. TRBV6-5 14 ASSYGSLGEDHGYT
. TRBV3-1/TRBV3-2 13 ASSQRGASYNEQF
. TRBV10-3 13 AISEGQGLSYEQY
. TRBV2 13 ASSEAGQGVRGYT
. TRBV9 12 ASSVVGRQETQY
. TRBV9 12 ASSVGRGGYGYT
. TRBV6-5 12 ASIDKGGNYGYT
. TRBV7-8 11 ASSLFRVQPQH
. TRBV10-3 12 AISDENRNYGYT
. TRBV12-3/TRBV12-4 10 ASSLLATEAF
. TRBV14 13 ASSQGTGANYGYT
. TRBV19 13 ASSTRRGSSYEQY
. TRBV4-3 13 ASSQDGGALYGYT
. TRBV4-2 15 ASSQVSRRGGQETQY
. TRBV28 14 ASRAPLIGQFYEQY
. TRBV5-6 10 ASSHGQAEAF
. TRBV5-1 12 ASSTTGWGQEQY
. TRBV5-5 12 ASSLGTGPSAQH
. TRBV4-3 13 ASSQRQGVDYGYT
. TRBV13 15 ASSLGPGHTGANVLT
. TRBV24-1 16 ATSAPPYRDGSTGELF
. TRBV27 14 ASRIMTGATNTEAF
once TRBV7-8 11 ASRESGGDEQY
. TRBV10-2 12 ASRAGQGGSPLH
. TRBV5-1 12 ASSPNPGSYEQY
. TRBV4-2 13 ASSLGQGLDYGYT
once TRBV6-5 11 ASSEAGNQPQH
. TRBV25-1 14 ASGKGTSGGQETQY
. TRBV18 11 ASSPGLGYEQY
once TRBV7-2 16 ASSLESSRQGEGEKLF